This is a list of T cell receptor beta chains from one sample in a study of T-cell memory formation after mild COVID-19. In TCRdb, the 5' RACE reads were re-called with MiXCR into one record per CDR3 protein. The table includes 450,000 to 650,000 distinct CDR3 sequences, about 20% detected once. Material: PBMCs or a T cell subset sorted from them (not recorded which). These receptors originate from an adult woman who had mild COVID-19 (a few samples of this study predate the infection). Cell type and time point are not known. Each CDR3 is given with its conserved first and last residue. Each record gives: V gene, D gene, clone size, J gene, CDR3 DNA, CDR3 protein. The D gene is left open where the match is weak. Size is omitted from some rows. Given values are once, few, many or a class for expanded clones.

v_call: TRBV6-6; d_call: TRBD1; clone_size: few; j_call: TRBJ2-5; cdr3_nt: TGTGCCAGCAGTTCCCGGGACAGGGGACAAGAGACCCAGTACTTC; cdr3_aa: CASSSRDRGQETQYF
v_call: TRBV5-1; d_call: .; clone_size: many; j_call: TRBJ2-3; cdr3_nt: TGCGCCAGCAGCTTTCAGGGGATGGTCACAGATACGCAGTATTTT; cdr3_aa: CASSFQGMVTDTQYF
v_call: TRBV5-5; d_call: TRBD1; clone_size: .; j_call: TRBJ2-2; cdr3_nt: TGTGCCAGCAGCCCCCGACAGGGGGAGGTCACCGGGGAGCTGTTTTTT; cdr3_aa: CASSPRQGEVTGELFF
v_call: TRBV18; d_call: .; clone_size: .; j_call: TRBJ1-6; cdr3_nt: TGTGCCAGCTCACCACGGGCAGACTGGGATTCACCCCTCCACTTT; cdr3_aa: CASSPRADWDSPLHF
v_call: TRBV5-1; d_call: TRBD2; clone_size: .; j_call: TRBJ2-1; cdr3_nt: TGCGCCAGCAGCCCGCCCAGACTAGCGGGGGGGAATGAGCAGTTCTTC; cdr3_aa: CASSPPRLAGGNEQFF
v_call: TRBV4-2; d_call: .; clone_size: many; j_call: TRBJ2-1; cdr3_nt: TGTGCCAGCAGCCAAGGCGACTCCTACAATGAGCAGTTCTTC; cdr3_aa: CASSQGDSYNEQFF
v_call: TRBV11-3; d_call: .; clone_size: .; j_call: TRBJ1-3; cdr3_nt: TGTGCCAGCAGCGCCGGCGGGGGATCTGGAAACACCATATATTTT; cdr3_aa: CASSAGGGSGNTIYF
v_call: TRBV7-9; d_call: .; clone_size: .; j_call: TRBJ2-4; cdr3_nt: TGTGCCAGCAGCTTATTGCGCGACATTCAGTACTTC; cdr3_aa: CASSLLRDIQYF
v_call: TRBV12-3/TRBV12-4; d_call: TRBD1; clone_size: few; j_call: TRBJ2-7; cdr3_nt: TGTGCCAGCAGTACGACAGGGATCTACGAGCAGTACTTC; cdr3_aa: CASSTTGIYEQYF
v_call: TRBV7-2; d_call: .; clone_size: many; j_call: TRBJ1-2; cdr3_nt: TGTGCCAGCAGCAAAGCTAACTATGGCTACACCTTC; cdr3_aa: CASSKANYGYTF
v_call: TRBV3-1; d_call: .; clone_size: .; j_call: TRBJ2-7; cdr3_nt: TGTGCCAGCAGCCACCGGGAGTCTCGCTACGAGCAGTACTTC; cdr3_aa: CASSHRESRYEQYF
v_call: TRBV7-2; d_call: .; clone_size: .; j_call: TRBJ2-7; cdr3_nt: TGTGCCAGCAGCTTGTTAGAATACGAGCAGTACTTC; cdr3_aa: CASSLLEYEQYF
v_call: TRBV30; d_call: TRBD2; clone_size: few; j_call: TRBJ2-1; cdr3_nt: TGTGCCTGGAGTGTACGCGGGAGGGGGCCCTACAATGAGCAGTTCTTC; cdr3_aa: CAWSVRGRGPYNEQFF
v_call: TRBV7-2; d_call: TRBD2; clone_size: .; j_call: TRBJ2-1; cdr3_nt: TGTGCCAGCAGCTTAGAGGCGGGAGGACTATACAATGAGCAGTTCTTC; cdr3_aa: CASSLEAGGLYNEQFF
v_call: TRBV19; d_call: .; clone_size: few; j_call: TRBJ2-5; cdr3_nt: TGTGCCAGTAGTACTCGCAGCTACACCGGGACGTGGTCAGAGACCCAGTACTTC; cdr3_aa: CASSTRSYTGTWSETQYF
v_call: TRBV2; d_call: .; clone_size: few; j_call: TRBJ2-5; cdr3_nt: TGTGCCAGCAGTCCCACCTCGTCCGGGACGGGCTCGACCCAGTACTTC; cdr3_aa: CASSPTSSGTGSTQYF
v_call: TRBV29-1; d_call: TRBD2; clone_size: few; j_call: TRBJ2-7; cdr3_nt: TGCAGCGCCATGCTAGCGGGCATCCCCTACGAGCAGTACTTC; cdr3_aa: CSAMLAGIPYEQYF
v_call: TRBV6-1; d_call: TRBD1; clone_size: .; j_call: TRBJ1-1; cdr3_nt: TGTGCCAGCAGGACAGGGGGCGCGGGTATGAACACTGAAGCTTTCTTT; cdr3_aa: CASRTGGAGMNTEAFF
v_call: TRBV7-7; d_call: .; clone_size: many; j_call: TRBJ2-1; cdr3_nt: TGTGCCAGCAGCTTAGTGTGGGCAGGGGCAAATGAGCAGTTCTTC; cdr3_aa: CASSLVWAGANEQFF
v_call: TRBV25-1; d_call: TRBD1; clone_size: .; j_call: TRBJ1-4; cdr3_nt: TGTGCCAGCAGTGATCAGGACAGGGCCCATGAAAAACTGTTTTTT; cdr3_aa: CASSDQDRAHEKLFF
v_call: TRBV7-9; d_call: TRBD2; clone_size: few; j_call: TRBJ2-1; cdr3_nt: TGTGCCAGCAGCCCCGCCGCGGGGGGGGTCAATGAGCAGTTCTTC; cdr3_aa: CASSPAAGGVNEQFF
v_call: TRBV7-9; d_call: TRBD1; clone_size: many; j_call: TRBJ2-7; cdr3_nt: TGTGCCAGCAGCTTATTCGGGACAGAAGAGCAGTACTTC; cdr3_aa: CASSLFGTEEQYF
v_call: TRBV7-6; d_call: .; clone_size: few; j_call: TRBJ2-2; cdr3_nt: TGTGCCAGCAGCTTTTCGACTAACACCGGGGAGCTGTTTTTT; cdr3_aa: CASSFSTNTGELFF
v_call: TRBV30; d_call: TRBD1; clone_size: .; j_call: TRBJ1-3; cdr3_nt: TGTGCCGGGACAGGAGCTGGAAACACCATATATTTT; cdr3_aa: CAGTGAGNTIYF
v_call: TRBV9; d_call: .; clone_size: few; j_call: TRBJ1-2; cdr3_nt: TGTGCCAGCAGCGCCCAGGGTGGCTACACCTTC; cdr3_aa: CASSAQGGYTF
v_call: TRBV5-1; d_call: .; clone_size: few; j_call: TRBJ1-6; cdr3_nt: TGCGCCAGCAGAATGGAGGCGGAAAATTCACCCCTCCACTTT; cdr3_aa: CASRMEAENSPLHF
v_call: TRBV6-5; d_call: .; clone_size: .; j_call: TRBJ2-7; cdr3_nt: TGTGCCAGCAGTTCACAGGGTCCCGAGCAGTACTTC; cdr3_aa: CASSSQGPEQYF
v_call: TRBV18; d_call: TRBD1; clone_size: few; j_call: TRBJ2-7; cdr3_nt: TGTGCCAGCTCGCCGGGACAGAACTCCTACGAGCAGTACTTC; cdr3_aa: CASSPGQNSYEQYF
v_call: TRBV12-3/TRBV12-4; d_call: TRBD1; clone_size: few; j_call: TRBJ2-2; cdr3_nt: TGTGCCACTAGACAGGGGGTCACCGGGGAGCTGTTTTTT; cdr3_aa: CATRQGVTGELFF
v_call: TRBV12-3/TRBV12-4; d_call: TRBD1; clone_size: many; j_call: TRBJ2-3; cdr3_nt: TGTGCCAGCAGCCTCGGGACAGGGAGGCTGATCACAGATACGCAGTATTTT; cdr3_aa: CASSLGTGRLITDTQYF
v_call: TRBV14; d_call: TRBD2; clone_size: few; j_call: TRBJ2-5; cdr3_nt: TGTGCCAGCAGTCGAGGGACTAGCGGAGGAGAGACCCAGTACTTC; cdr3_aa: CASSRGTSGGETQYF
v_call: TRBV5-1; d_call: TRBD2; clone_size: few; j_call: TRBJ2-3; cdr3_nt: TGCGCCAGCAGCCCCTATAGCGGGGGAGCAACAAATACGCAGTATTTT; cdr3_aa: CASSPYSGGATNTQYF
v_call: TRBV15; d_call: TRBD2; clone_size: .; j_call: TRBJ2-4; cdr3_nt: TGTGCCACCAGCGTTAGCGGGGGGGGACTAGCCAAAAACATTCAGTACTTC; cdr3_aa: CATSVSGGGLAKNIQYF
v_call: TRBV5-5; d_call: .; clone_size: few; j_call: TRBJ1-5; cdr3_nt: TGTGCCAGCAGCTTGGGTTTGACAGGCGGCAATCAGCCCCAGCATTTT; cdr3_aa: CASSLGLTGGNQPQHF
v_call: TRBV20-1; d_call: TRBD2; clone_size: .; j_call: TRBJ2-7; cdr3_nt: TGCAGTGCTCAGTTACCTAGCGGGATCTACGAGCAGTACTTC; cdr3_aa: CSAQLPSGIYEQYF
v_call: TRBV4-3; d_call: .; clone_size: .; j_call: TRBJ1-5; cdr3_nt: TGCGCCAGCAGCCAAGACCAGGGCATGGGCAATCAGCCCCAGCATTTT; cdr3_aa: CASSQDQGMGNQPQHF
v_call: TRBV18; d_call: .; clone_size: few; j_call: TRBJ2-7; cdr3_nt: TGTGCCAGCTCACCCGGGGTCTATTCCTACGAGCAGTACTTC; cdr3_aa: CASSPGVYSYEQYF
v_call: TRBV5-1; d_call: TRBD2; clone_size: few; j_call: TRBJ2-1; cdr3_nt: TGCGCCAGCAGCTTGGCCGGTGGCGGGAGCTCTAGGCCGCAGTTCTTC; cdr3_aa: CASSLAGGGSSRPQFF
v_call: TRBV3-1; d_call: .; clone_size: few; j_call: TRBJ2-1; cdr3_nt: TGTGCCAGCAGCCAAGTCCCTTACGGGAGCGGAGTTAATGAGCAGTTCTTC; cdr3_aa: CASSQVPYGSGVNEQFF
v_call: TRBV5-1; d_call: .; clone_size: .; j_call: TRBJ1-3; cdr3_nt: TGCGCCAGCAGTCCGGGCTCCTCTGGAAACACCATATATTTT; cdr3_aa: CASSPGSSGNTIYF
v_call: TRBV7-8; d_call: .; clone_size: .; j_call: TRBJ2-3; cdr3_nt: TGTGCCAGCAGCCCAGCCCCAGCGTTTGATACGCAGTATTTT; cdr3_aa: CASSPAPAFDTQYF
v_call: TRBV28; d_call: TRBD2; clone_size: .; j_call: TRBJ2-7; cdr3_nt: TGTGCCAGCAGCTTCCACCTAGCGGATCTCTCCTACGAGCAGTACTTC; cdr3_aa: CASSFHLADLSYEQYF
v_call: TRBV5-8; d_call: .; clone_size: .; j_call: TRBJ2-1; cdr3_nt: TGTGCCAGCAGCTTATCCGCCTGGAACAATGAGCAGTTCTTC; cdr3_aa: CASSLSAWNNEQFF
v_call: TRBV14; d_call: .; clone_size: few; j_call: TRBJ2-3; cdr3_nt: TGTGCCAGCAGCCAGGGACATCCCGTAAGCACAGATACGCAGTATTTT; cdr3_aa: CASSQGHPVSTDTQYF
v_call: TRBV5-1; d_call: .; clone_size: .; j_call: TRBJ1-2; cdr3_nt: TGCGCCAGCAGCTTGTCCCGCGGAGATGGCTACACCTTC; cdr3_aa: CASSLSRGDGYTF
v_call: TRBV5-1; d_call: .; clone_size: many; j_call: TRBJ2-5; cdr3_nt: TGCGCCAGCAGCTACCTACTGACAGGGACTCAAGAGACCCAGTACTTC; cdr3_aa: CASSYLLTGTQETQYF
v_call: TRBV14; d_call: .; clone_size: .; j_call: TRBJ1-2; cdr3_nt: TGTGCCAGCAGCCAAGAGACAGGTCTACCTAAGGGCTACACCTTC; cdr3_aa: CASSQETGLPKGYTF
v_call: TRBV7-6; d_call: TRBD1; clone_size: .; j_call: TRBJ2-3; cdr3_nt: TGTGCCAGCAGCTTAGAGGACAGGGGTTCGCAGTATTTT; cdr3_aa: CASSLEDRGSQYF
v_call: TRBV12-3/TRBV12-4; d_call: .; clone_size: .; j_call: TRBJ1-2; cdr3_nt: TGTGCCAGCAGTGGTAAGGTCCTGGGCTATGGCTACACCTTC; cdr3_aa: CASSGKVLGYGYTF
v_call: TRBV5-1; d_call: .; clone_size: .; j_call: TRBJ2-1; cdr3_nt: TGCGCCAGCAGTCGGTGGGGCGCCTCCTACAATGAGCAGTTCTTC; cdr3_aa: CASSRWGASYNEQFF